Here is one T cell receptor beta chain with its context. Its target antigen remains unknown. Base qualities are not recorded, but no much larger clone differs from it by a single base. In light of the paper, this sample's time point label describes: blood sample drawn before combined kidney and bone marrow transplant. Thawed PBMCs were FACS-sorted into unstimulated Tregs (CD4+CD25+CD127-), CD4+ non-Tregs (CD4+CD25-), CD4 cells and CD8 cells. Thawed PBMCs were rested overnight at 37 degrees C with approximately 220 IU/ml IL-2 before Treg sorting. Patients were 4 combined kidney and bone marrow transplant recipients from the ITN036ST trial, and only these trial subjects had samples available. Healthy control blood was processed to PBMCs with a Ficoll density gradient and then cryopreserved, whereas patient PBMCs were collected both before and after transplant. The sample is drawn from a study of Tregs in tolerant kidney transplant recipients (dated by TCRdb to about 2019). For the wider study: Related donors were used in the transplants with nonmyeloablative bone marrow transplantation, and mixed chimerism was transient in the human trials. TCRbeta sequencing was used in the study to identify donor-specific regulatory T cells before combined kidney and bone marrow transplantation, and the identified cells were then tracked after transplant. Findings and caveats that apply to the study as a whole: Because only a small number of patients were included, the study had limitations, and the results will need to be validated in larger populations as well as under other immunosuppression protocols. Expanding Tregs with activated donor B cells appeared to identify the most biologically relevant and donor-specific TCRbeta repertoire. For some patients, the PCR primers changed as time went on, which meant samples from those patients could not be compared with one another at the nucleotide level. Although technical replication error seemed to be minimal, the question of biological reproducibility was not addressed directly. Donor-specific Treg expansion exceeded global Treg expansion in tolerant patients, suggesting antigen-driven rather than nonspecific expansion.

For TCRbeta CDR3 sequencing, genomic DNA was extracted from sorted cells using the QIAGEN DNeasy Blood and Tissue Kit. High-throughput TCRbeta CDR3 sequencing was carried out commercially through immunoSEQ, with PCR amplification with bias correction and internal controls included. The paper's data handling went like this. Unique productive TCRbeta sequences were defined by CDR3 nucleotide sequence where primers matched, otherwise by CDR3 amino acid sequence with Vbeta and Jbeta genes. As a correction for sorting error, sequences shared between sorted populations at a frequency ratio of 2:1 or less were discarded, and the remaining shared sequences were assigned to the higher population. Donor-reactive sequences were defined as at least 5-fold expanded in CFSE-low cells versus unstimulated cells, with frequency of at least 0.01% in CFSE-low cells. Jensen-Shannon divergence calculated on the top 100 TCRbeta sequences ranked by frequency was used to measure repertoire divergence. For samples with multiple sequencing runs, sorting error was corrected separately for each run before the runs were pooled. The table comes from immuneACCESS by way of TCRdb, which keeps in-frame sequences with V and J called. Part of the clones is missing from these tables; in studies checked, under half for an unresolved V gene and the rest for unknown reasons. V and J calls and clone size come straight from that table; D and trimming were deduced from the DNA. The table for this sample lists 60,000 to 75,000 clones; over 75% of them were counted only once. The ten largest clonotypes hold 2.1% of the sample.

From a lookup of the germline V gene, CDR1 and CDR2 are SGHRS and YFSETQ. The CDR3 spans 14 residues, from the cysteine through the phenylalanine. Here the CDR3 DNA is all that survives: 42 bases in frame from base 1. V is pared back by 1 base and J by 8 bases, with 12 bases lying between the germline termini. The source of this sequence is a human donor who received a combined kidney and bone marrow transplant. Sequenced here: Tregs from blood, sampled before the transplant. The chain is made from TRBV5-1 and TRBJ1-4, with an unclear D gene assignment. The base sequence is TGCGCCAGCAGCTTGCGACCTACCCCGGAAAAACTGTTTTTT. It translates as CASSLRPTPEKLFF.